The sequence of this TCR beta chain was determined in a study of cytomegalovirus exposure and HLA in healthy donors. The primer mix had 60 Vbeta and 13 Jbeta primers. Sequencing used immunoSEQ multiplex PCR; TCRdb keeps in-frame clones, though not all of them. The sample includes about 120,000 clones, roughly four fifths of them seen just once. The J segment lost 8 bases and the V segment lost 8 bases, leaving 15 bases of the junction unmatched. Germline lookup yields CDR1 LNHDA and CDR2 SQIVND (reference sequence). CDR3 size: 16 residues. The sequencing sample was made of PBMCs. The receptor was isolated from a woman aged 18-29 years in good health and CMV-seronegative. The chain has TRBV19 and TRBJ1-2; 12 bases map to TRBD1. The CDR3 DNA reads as TGTGCCAGTTATGGGACAGGGGGCACCGGTAAAGGGGGCTACACCTTC. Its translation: CASYGTGGTGKGGYTF.